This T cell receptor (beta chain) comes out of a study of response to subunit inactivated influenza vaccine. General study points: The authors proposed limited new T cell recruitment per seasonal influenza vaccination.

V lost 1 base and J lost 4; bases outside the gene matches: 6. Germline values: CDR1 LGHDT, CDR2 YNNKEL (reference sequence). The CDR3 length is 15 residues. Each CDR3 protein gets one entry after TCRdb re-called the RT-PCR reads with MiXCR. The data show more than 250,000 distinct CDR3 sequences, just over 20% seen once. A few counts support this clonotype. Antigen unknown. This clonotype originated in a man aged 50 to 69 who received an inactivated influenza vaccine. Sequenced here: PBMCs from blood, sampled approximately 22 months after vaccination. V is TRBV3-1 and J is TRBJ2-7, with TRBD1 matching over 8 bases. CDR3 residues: CASSQAGTGFYEQYF. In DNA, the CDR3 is TGTGCCAGCAGCCAAGCCGGGACAGGATTTTACGAGCAGTACTTC.